This TCR beta chain appears in the sequencing data of a study of T cell responses to AZD1222 COVID-19 vaccine. Here immunoSEQ multiplex PCR was the method, and the copy in TCRdb shows in-frame clones only, minus some. The sample comprises fewer than 200,000 clones, approximately 90% of which are singletons, and approximately 2% rests with the top ten. The study's findings and limits: When two AZD1222 doses had been given, Spike-specific TCR breadth and depth rose. Regions 160-218 and 743-854 held dominance among vaccine-associated CD4 TCRs, which spanned spike.

A remark on this clone: Its antigen is unknown.

V shed 3 bases and J shed 0 bases, with 15 bases lying between them. The CDR3 runs 17 residues. CDR1 is MNHEY and CDR2 is SVGEGT in the germline V gene. The sequencing here drew on peripheral blood, taken on day 0 of AZD1222 vaccination. This sequence originates from an adult in good health. The chain carries TRBV6-2 or TRBV6-3 and TRBJ1-5; D unresolved. Here the CDR3 reads CASSYKGSQYSNQPQHF. CDR3 nucleotides: TGTGCCAGCAGTTATAAGGGCAGCCAATATAGCAATCAGCCCCAGCATTTT.